This T cell receptor (beta chain) was captured in a study of control samples from healthy donors and cancer patients. Sequencing used immunoSEQ multiplex PCR; TCRdb keeps in-frame clones, though not all of them. The sample contains more than 75,000 clones, around nine tenths of which appear only once. The CDR3 loop spans 11 amino acids. CDR1 is KGHSH, CDR2 LQKENI, per germline. The germline V and J ends were trimmed by 4 bases and 6 bases, with 6 bases remaining between them. This sequence was found in a man aged 50 to 59 in good health. The chain recombines TRBV18 with TRBJ1-2, with unresolved D. Sequenced: blood. The CDR3 region is CASSLNHGYTF. Here the CDR3 DNA reads TGTGCCAGCTCACTGAACCATGGCTACACCTTC.